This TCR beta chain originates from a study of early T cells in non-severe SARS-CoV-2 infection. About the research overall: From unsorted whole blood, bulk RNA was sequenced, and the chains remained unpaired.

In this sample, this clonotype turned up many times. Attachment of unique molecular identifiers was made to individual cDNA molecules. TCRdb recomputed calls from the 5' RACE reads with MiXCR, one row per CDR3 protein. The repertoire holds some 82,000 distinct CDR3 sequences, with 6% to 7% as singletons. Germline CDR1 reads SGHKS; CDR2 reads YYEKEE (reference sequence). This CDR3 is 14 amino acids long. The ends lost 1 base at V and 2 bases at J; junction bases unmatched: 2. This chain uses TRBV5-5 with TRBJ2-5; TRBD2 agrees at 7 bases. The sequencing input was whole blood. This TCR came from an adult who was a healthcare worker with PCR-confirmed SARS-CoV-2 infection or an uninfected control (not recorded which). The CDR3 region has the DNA TGTGCCAGCAGCTTGTGGGGAGGGCAAGAGACCCAGTACTTC. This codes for CASSLWGGQETQYF.